This is a list of T cell receptor beta chains from one sample in a study of response to subunit inactivated influenza vaccine. TCRdb independently ran MiXCR on the RT-PCR reads; one entry per CDR3 protein. The repertoire holds about 310,000 distinct CDR3 sequences, with 20% to 25% as singletons. This sample comprised PBMCs from blood, obtained less than 22 months after vaccination. Receptor source: a man aged 45-69 years who received an inactivated influenza vaccine. CDR3s include the opening cysteine and the closing phenylalanine or tryptophan. D genes are given only for firm matches. The size entry is marked missing in some rows and otherwise reads once, few, many or a size class.

few TRBJ1-5 TRBV12-3/TRBV12-4 NA TGTGCCAGCAGTTCCAGCCGATGGGCTTATCAGCCCCAGCATTTT CASSSSRWAYQPQHF
NA TRBJ2-1 TRBV5-6 NA TGTGCCAGCAGGCGGGGGACAAACTACAATGAGCAGTTCTTC CASRRGTNYNEQFF
few TRBJ1-4 TRBV9 TRBD1 TGTGCCAGCAGCCCGCAGGGGGCGGGTGAAAAACTGTTTTTT CASSPQGAGEKLFF
few TRBJ1-1 TRBV2 NA TGTGCCAGCAGACATCGTCGGGCGGAGAACACTGAAGCTTTCTTT CASRHRRAENTEAFF
NA TRBJ2-7 TRBV6-1 NA TGTGCCAGCAATCCTGCCACAGGGCCCTCCTACGAGCAGTACTTC CASNPATGPSYEQYF
NA TRBJ2-2 TRBV7-6 TRBD2 TGTGCCAGCAGCTTAGGTCGGCGGGAGGTTTCGAACACCGGGGAGCTGTTTTTT CASSLGRREVSNTGELFF
few TRBJ2-5 TRBV28 TRBD2 TGTGCCAGCAGTTTATGGACTAGCGCGCCTAAGACCCGAGAGACCCAGTACTTC CASSLWTSAPKTRETQYF
many TRBJ1-5 TRBV19 TRBD1 TGTGCCAGTAGTTCCTCCGGGACAGGTAATCAGCCCCAGCATTTT CASSSSGTGNQPQHF
many TRBJ1-5 TRBV6-1 NA TGTGCCAGCAGTGAATTGTCGAGGGGGTTTCAGCCCCAGCATTTT CASSELSRGFQPQHF
few TRBJ1-5 TRBV20-1 NA TGCAGTGCTACTGGAAATAGCAATCAGCCCCAGCATTTT CSATGNSNQPQHF
NA TRBJ2-3 TRBV10-2 NA TGCGCCTCCATCCCTCGCGGGGTCGGCACAGATACGCAGTATTTT CASIPRGVGTDTQYF
few TRBJ1-1 TRBV7-2 NA TGTGCCAGCAGCTTCGTAACAGGGAACACTGAAGCTTTCTTT CASSFVTGNTEAFF
NA TRBJ1-1 TRBV12-3/TRBV12-4 NA TGTGCCAGCAGCCCTGCCCAGTCCCCTGAAGCTTTCTTT CASSPAQSPEAFF
NA TRBJ2-3 TRBV20-1 NA TGCAGTGCTATCGCTTCAGATACGCAGTATTTT CSAIASDTQYF
few TRBJ2-2 TRBV6-2/TRBV6-3 NA TGTGCCAGCAGCCGCCGTGCCGGGGGCGGCACCGGGGAGCTGTTTTTT CASSRRAGGGTGELFF
NA TRBJ2-7 TRBV29-1 NA TGCAGCGTTGAGGAGGGAACCTACGAGCAGTACTTC CSVEEGTYEQYF
NA TRBJ2-5 TRBV2 NA TGTGCCAGCAGTGATCAATCGGGCTCCGAGACCCAGTACTTC CASSDQSGSETQYF
NA TRBJ2-7 TRBV12-3/TRBV12-4 TRBD2 TGTGCCAGCAGTTTAAATGGTGGGGACTATTTCTACGAGCAGTACTTC CASSLNGGDYFYEQYF
NA TRBJ2-1 TRBV28 TRBD2 TGTGCCAGCAGTTTACCCTCTAGCGGGATCATCTTC CASSLPSSGIIF
NA TRBJ2-5 TRBV7-2 NA TGTGCCAGCAGCCCCAGCCAAGGCAGGGTCCAAGAGACCCAGTACTTC CASSPSQGRVQETQYF
NA TRBJ1-4 TRBV20-1 NA TGCAGTGCTAGCTATGGGGGGCTACGCGAAAAACTGTTTTTT CSASYGGLREKLFF
few TRBJ1-2 TRBV24-1 NA TGTGCCACCAGTGGCACCGGTAGAGGGTATGGCTACACCTTC CATSGTGRGYGYTF
NA TRBJ2-5 TRBV7-9 NA TGTGCCAGCAGTTCCGCAGGGCAGCCCCAAGAGACCCAGTACTTC CASSSAGQPQETQYF
few TRBJ1-5 TRBV28 TRBD1 TGTGCCAGCAGCCGGTGGGGACAGGGAGGCAATCAGCCCCAGCATTTT CASSRWGQGGNQPQHF
NA TRBJ2-7 TRBV18 NA TGTGCCAGCTCACCTAACCTGGACGTGACCTACGAGCAGTACTTC CASSPNLDVTYEQYF
few TRBJ2-1 TRBV5-6 NA TGTGCCAGCAGCTTGGTCCCTAGCTCCGGCAATGAGCAGTTCTTC CASSLVPSSGNEQFF
NA TRBJ2-7 TRBV2 NA TGTGCCGGAAGGCCGCTAGGGGCTTACGAGCAGTACTTC CAGRPLGAYEQYF
NA TRBJ1-5 TRBV12-2 NA TGTGCAAGTCCCAGGACAGGCCACAATCAGCCCCAGCATTTT CASPRTGHNQPQHF
few TRBJ2-4 TRBV20-1 NA TGCAGTGCTAGAGATATTGGCAAAAACATTCAGTACTTC CSARDIGKNIQYF
NA TRBJ2-7 TRBV9 TRBD1 TGTGCCAGCAGCGTAGTCGGGACAGGGGGCGAGCAGTACTTC CASSVVGTGGEQYF
many TRBJ1-1 TRBV6-5 TRBD1 TGTGCCAGCAGTTACACTGACAGGGGGGGATACACTGAAGCTTTCTTT CASSYTDRGGYTEAFF
many TRBJ1-2 TRBV6-6 TRBD1 TGTGCCAGCAGCCTCGACAGGGGCGGCTACACCTTC CASSLDRGGYTF
few TRBJ1-4 TRBV20-1 TRBD1 TGCAGTGCTAGAGATTTGGGGACAGGGAGTGCAACTAATGAAAAACTGTTTTTT CSARDLGTGSATNEKLFF
few TRBJ2-2 TRBV2 TRBD1 TGTGCCAGCAAGTTCGACAGGGCTCCCGGGGAGCTGTTTTTT CASKFDRAPGELFF
NA TRBJ2-7 TRBV18 NA TGTGCCAGCTCATACTCTCAGGGAGCCCAGGGGGGCGAGCAGTACTTC CASSYSQGAQGGEQYF
many TRBJ1-4 TRBV5-1 NA TGCGCCAGCAGCTTGGTCAGTAGCAATGAAAAACTGTTTTTT CASSLVSSNEKLFF
NA TRBJ1-5 TRBV10-3 TRBD1 TGTGCCATCAGTGAGTCATTTTTACAGGGGAATCAGCCCCAGCATTTT CAISESFLQGNQPQHF
NA TRBJ2-1 TRBV5-1 NA TGCGCCAGCAGTGTCGGGACCGCCTACAATGAGCAGTTCTTC CASSVGTAYNEQFF
NA TRBJ1-2 TRBV18 NA TGTGCCAGCTCATACAAGGGACACATGGCTAACTATGGCTACACCTTC CASSYKGHMANYGYTF
NA TRBJ1-2 TRBV9 TRBD1 TGTGCCAGCAGCCATGACCCCGACAGGGCTGGCTACACCTTC CASSHDPDRAGYTF
few TRBJ2-6 TRBV25-1 NA TGTGCCAGCAGTGACCAACAGGGCCTATCTCTAAGGGCCAACGTCCTGACTTTC CASSDQQGLSLRANVLTF
NA TRBJ1-2 TRBV20-1 NA TGCAGTGCTATGGGGCGAGGGAACTATGGCTACACCTTC CSAMGRGNYGYTF
NA TRBJ2-2 TRBV6-1 NA TGTGCCAGCAGTATGTGGGGGGAGAACACCGGGGAGCTGTTTTTT CASSMWGENTGELFF